The 14 T cell receptor beta chains reported below all come from one sample, sequenced in a study of blood T cells in healthy people across ages. With a J-beta primer mix and a sample-barcoded 5' primer, a second PCR ran about 6 to 11 cycles. TCRdb fed the 5' RACE reads into MiXCR, producing one record per CDR3 protein. The sample lists 600,000 to 900,000 distinct CDR3 sequences, more than 25% occurring once. This sample also appeared in a second study, on T cells of mothers and their children.

Input material: blood. Every receptor here comes from a boy between 5 and 17 years old in good health.

This clonotype turned up a few times. V is TRBV4-1 and J is TRBJ2-6; D uncertain. The CDR3 spans 17 residues. Per germline, CDR1 MGHRA and CDR2 YSYEKL. The V end was cut by 1 base, the J end by 0 bases, with 10 bases between. CDR3 sequence reads: CASSQGGVSSGANVLTF. CDR3 nucleotides: TGCGCCAGCAGCCAAGGCGGTGTGAGCTCTGGGGCCAACGTCCTGACTTTC.

The chain is built from TRBV6-1 and TRBJ2-1; 8 bases map to TRBD2. The V segment lost 4 bases and the J segment 0 bases; nucleotides outside the gene matches: 5. CDR3 length: 16 residues. Germline CDR1 and CDR2: MNHNS and SASEGT. CDR3 DNA sequence: TGTGCCAGCAGTGGCGGTAGCGGGGCCTCCTACAATGAGCAGTTCTTC. Protein: CASSGGSGASYNEQFF.

V gene TRBV6-2 or TRBV6-3 combines with J gene TRBJ2-3; D may be TRBD2 (7 bases). Trimming left V 8 bases short and J 3 bases short, with 15 bases between. The germline V gene encodes CDR1 MNHEY and CDR2 SVGEGT. This CDR3 is built from 14 residues. The CDR3 DNA is TGTGCCAGCGGAAGGGGGGGCATAACAGATACGCAGTATTTT. It encodes CASGRGGITDTQYF.

This clonotype was counted only a few times. J is TRBJ1-5 and V is TRBV4-1; no clear D gene. This CDR3 has 15 amino acids. CDR1 and CDR2 from the germline V gene are MGHRA and YSYEKL. Trimming left V 0 bases short and J 6 bases short, with 12 bases between. This CDR3 reads CASSQDSEEAQPQHF. As DNA, the CDR3 is TGCGCCAGCAGCCAAGATTCTGAGGAGGCTCAGCCCCAGCATTTT.

This clonotype was seen only a few times. The chain carries TRBV5-1 and TRBJ2-5; D call uncertain. CDR3 length: 17 residues. V was cut by 0 bases and J by 4 bases, with 19 bases left in between. Germline CDR1 and CDR2: SGHRS and YFSETQ. This CDR3 is CASSLATDVRVGETQYF. CDR3 bases: TGCGCCAGCAGCTTGGCTACCGACGTAAGGGTTGGAGAGACCCAGTACTTC.

In regard to this clonotype: The junction and the germline gene differ at one end; a read error may be behind it. The chain couples TRBV25-1 to TRBJ2-2; 8 nucleotides line up with TRBD1. CDR3 length: 17 amino acids. The germline V gene has CDR1 MGHDK and CDR2 SYGVNS. For the CDR3, the DNA is TGTGCCAGCAGTGAATACTCAGGGGGCGCCTGGACCGCGGAGCTGTTTTTT. Its translation: CASSEYSGGAWTAELFF.

In this sample, this clonotype turned up a few times. The chain couples TRBV29-1 to TRBJ2-5, with a possible D match to TRBD1 (7 bases). The DNA matches TRBJ2-7 better at its end, which makes the J call doubtful. CDR1 and CDR2 (germline): SQVTM, ANQGSEA. The CDR3 is made up of 13 amino acids. The DNA of the CDR3 is TGCAGCGTCCGACAGGGACTCTCCTACGAGCAGTACTTC. Translation gives CSVRQGLSYEQYF.

This clonotype was observed a few times. This chain connects TRBV7-9 to TRBJ1-1, with D hard to call. V lost 1 base, J lost 6 bases, and 9 bases lay in between. Germline lookup yields CDR1 SEHNR and CDR2 FQNEAQ (reference sequence). This CDR3 region has 13 residues. Here the CDR3 reads CASSLVGVAEAFF. DNA for the CDR3: TGTGCCAGCAGCTTAGTTGGGGTAGCTGAAGCTTTCTTT. The complete variable domain, with remaining parts taken from reference TRBV7-9 and TRBJ1-1, reads DTGVSQNPRHKITKRGQNVTFRCDPISEHNRLYWYRQTLGQGPEFLTYFQNEAQLEKSRLLSDRFSAERPKGSFSTLEIQRTEQGDSAMYLCASSLVGVAEAFFGQGTRLTVV.

This chain links TRBV5-1 with TRBJ2-5; TRBD1 agrees at 11 bases. The J call could be wrong; TRBJ2-7 is a better fit for the DNA end. Germline V lookup: CDR1 SGHRS, CDR2 YFSETQ. The CDR3 has 17 amino acids. The CDR3 is CASSPEGKGTGGYEQYF. The DNA for the CDR3 is TGCGCCAGCAGCCCCGAGGGTAAGGGGACAGGGGGCTACGAGCAGTACTTC.

This chain uses TRBV20-1 with TRBJ1-4; 7 positions agree with TRBD1. The CDR3 totals 13 residues. Germline V CDR1 and CDR2: DFQATT, SNEGSKA (reference sequence). The trim removed 4 bases at V and 8 bases at J, leaving 7 bases unmatched. The CDR3 DNA sequence: TGCAGTGCTAAAGGGGGCCTTTACGAAAAACTGTTTTTT. Amino acids: CSAKGGLYEKLFF.

There are a few counts of this clonotype. V and J are TRBV30 and TRBJ2-5; D uncertain. Germline CDR1 GTSNPN, CDR2 SVGIG (reference sequence). The CDR3 contains 13 residues. V shed 4 bases and J shed 2 bases, with 11 bases lying between them. Here the CDR3 DNA reads TGTGCCTGGACCATGTCCCAGCAAGAGACCCAGTACTTC. Its translation: CAWTMSQQETQYF. The variable domain in full, with the rest retrieved from reference TRBV30 and TRBJ2-5, is SQTIHQWPATLVQPVGSPLSLECTVEGTSNPNLYWYRQAAGRGLQLLFYSVGIGQISSEVPQNLSASRPQDRQFILSSKKLLLSDSGFYLCAWTMSQQETQYFGPGTRLLVL.

The V and J genes are TRBV10-3 and TRBJ2-3; 8 bases are shared with TRBD1. Germline lookup yields CDR1 ENHRY and CDR2 SYGVKD. Trimming at V came to 0 bases and at J to 4 bases, leaving 3 bases not matched to a gene. The CDR3 is 15 residues long. CDR3 DNA sequence: TGTGCCATCAGTGAGTCTTGGACAGGGCCAGATACGCAGTATTTT. Translation: CAISESWTGPDTQYF.

The genes are TRBV5-5 and TRBJ1-5, with a possible D match to TRBD1 (5 bases). The CDR3 is made up of 16 amino acids. Germline V lookup: CDR1 SGHKS, CDR2 YYEKEE (reference sequence). V was pared by 4 bases and J by 3 bases, with 17 bases between. The chain's CDR3 is CASSDQGRSSNQPQHF. CDR3 DNA: TGTGCCAGCAGCGACCAGGGACGGAGTTCCAATCAGCCCCAGCATTTT.

In its sample, this clonotype was seen a few times. J is TRBJ2-4 and V is TRBV29-1, with D perhaps TRBD1 (6 bases). V lost 7 bases, J lost 4 bases, and 11 bases lay in between. Germline CDR1 and CDR2: SQVTM and ANQGSEA. This CDR3 region has 12 residues. CDR3 loop: CSAGTPKNIQYF. The CDR3, as DNA: TGCAGCGCCGGGACACCAAAAAACATTCAGTACTTC.